This TCR beta chain was recovered during a study of T cells and Merkel cell carcinoma outcomes. On this clone itself: As yet, its antigen is unknown.

The germline gives CDR1 SNHLY, CDR2 FYNNEI. This CDR3 region has 14 residues. Losses at the gene ends were 6 bases for V and 3 bases for J; bases not matched to a gene: 4. Notes on the study in general: Repertoire plus T-cell density reportedly predicted Merkel cell carcinoma outcomes.

The repertoire was sequenced with immunoSEQ multiplex PCR; TCRdb's copy has only in-frame clones and lacks some. Among thousands of clones, roughly 85% were seen once, and the ten largest hold 5.2%. This TCR came from a human donor with Merkel cell carcinoma. The sample taken for sequencing was tumor tissue from Merkel cell carcinoma. This chain connects TRBV2 to TRBJ1-5; 8 bases map to TRBD1. The DNA for the CDR3 is TGTGCCAGCAGGTTGGACAGGGACAATCAGCCCCAGCATTTT. Protein product: CASRLDRDNQPQHF.